This T cell receptor (beta chain) was obtained from a study of neurological immune-mediated disorders. Whole-study findings and limits: Because no CDR3 amino acid sequences were shared across subjects by expanded clones, private repertoires were suggested in all groups.

In every sequencing run, more than 200 million TCR-beta sequences were generated from 15-18 subjects. TCRdb analysed the 5' RACE reads with MiXCR anew, one entry per CDR3 protein. The top ten clones hold around 2.7% of a sample with 65,000 to 70,000 distinct CDR3 sequences, about 4% of them seen once. On this clonotype: Its antigen is unknown.

Unmatched junction bases numbered 4, after V lost 2 bases and J lost 5 bases. This CDR3 is 14 amino acids long. Germline V gene data show CDR1 as SGHTA and CDR2 as FQGTGA. Sequencing was done on a sample of PBMCs. The chain employs TRBV7-3 and TRBJ2-5, with 8 nucleotides matching TRBD2. The origin of this receptor is a man in his forties or fifties with multiple sclerosis. The CDR3 bases are TGTGCCAGCAGCTTATACCCGGGAGGGGAGACCCAGTACTTC. Protein sequence: CASSLYPGGETQYF.